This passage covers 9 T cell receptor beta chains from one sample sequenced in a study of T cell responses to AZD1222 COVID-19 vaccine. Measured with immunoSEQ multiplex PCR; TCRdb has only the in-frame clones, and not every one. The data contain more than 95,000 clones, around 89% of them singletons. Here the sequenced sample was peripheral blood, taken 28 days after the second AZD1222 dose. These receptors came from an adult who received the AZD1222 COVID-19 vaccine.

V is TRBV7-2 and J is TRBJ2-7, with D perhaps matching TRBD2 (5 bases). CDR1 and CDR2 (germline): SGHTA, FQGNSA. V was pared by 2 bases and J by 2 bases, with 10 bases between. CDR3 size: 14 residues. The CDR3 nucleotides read TGTGCCAGCAGCTTACTAGCTTTCGCCTACGAGCAGTACTTC. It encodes CASSLLAFAYEQYF.

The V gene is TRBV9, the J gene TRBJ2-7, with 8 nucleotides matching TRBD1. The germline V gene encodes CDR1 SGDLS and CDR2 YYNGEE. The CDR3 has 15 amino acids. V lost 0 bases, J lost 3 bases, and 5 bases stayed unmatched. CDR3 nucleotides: TGTGCCAGCAGCGTAGGGAGACAGGGGCTCTACGAGCAGTACTTC. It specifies CASSVGRQGLYEQYF.

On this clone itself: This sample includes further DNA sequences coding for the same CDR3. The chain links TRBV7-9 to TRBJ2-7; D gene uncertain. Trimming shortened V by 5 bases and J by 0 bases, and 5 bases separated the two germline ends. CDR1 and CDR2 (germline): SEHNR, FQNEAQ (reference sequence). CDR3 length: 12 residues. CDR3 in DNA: TGTGCCAGCAGCCCAAGCTCCTACGAGCAGTACTTC. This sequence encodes CASSPSSYEQYF.

The CDR3 bases are TGTGCCAGCAGTGAAGAACAGGGAGGACAGGTCCGAGAGACCCAGTACTTC. This gives the protein CASSEEQGGQVRETQYF. This chain links TRBV2 with TRBJ2-5; D possibly corresponds to TRBD1 (7 bases). The CDR3 contains 17 residues. V was cut by 1 base and J by 4 bases, with 19 bases left in between. Germline values: CDR1 SNHLY, CDR2 FYNNEI. The full variable domain, with the rest looked up from reference TRBV2 and TRBJ2-5, is EPEVTQTPSHQVTQMGQEVILRCVPISNHLYFYWYRQILGQKVEFLVSFYNNEISEKSEIFDDQFSVERPDGSNFTLKIRSTKLEDSAMYFCASSEEQGGQVRETQYFGPGTRLLVL.

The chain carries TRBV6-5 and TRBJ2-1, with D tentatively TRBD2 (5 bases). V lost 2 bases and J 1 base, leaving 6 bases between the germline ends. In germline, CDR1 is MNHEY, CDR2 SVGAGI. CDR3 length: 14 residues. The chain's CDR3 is CASSYGGSYNEQFF. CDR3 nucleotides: TGTGCCAGCAGTTACGGAGGATCCTACAATGAGCAGTTCTTC.

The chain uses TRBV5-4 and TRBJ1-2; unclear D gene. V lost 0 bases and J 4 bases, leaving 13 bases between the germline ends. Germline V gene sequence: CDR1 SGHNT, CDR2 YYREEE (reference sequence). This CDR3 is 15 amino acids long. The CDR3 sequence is CASSLANGLVYGYTF. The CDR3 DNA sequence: TGTGCCAGCAGCTTGGCCAACGGTCTGGTCTATGGCTACACCTTC.

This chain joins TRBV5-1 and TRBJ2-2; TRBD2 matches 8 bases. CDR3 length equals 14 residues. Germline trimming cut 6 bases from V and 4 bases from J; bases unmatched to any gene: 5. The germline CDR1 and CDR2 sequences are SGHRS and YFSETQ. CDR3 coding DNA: TGCGCCAGCAATCCGGGGGGGCGCACCGGGGAGCTGTTTTTT. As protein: CASNPGGRTGELFF.

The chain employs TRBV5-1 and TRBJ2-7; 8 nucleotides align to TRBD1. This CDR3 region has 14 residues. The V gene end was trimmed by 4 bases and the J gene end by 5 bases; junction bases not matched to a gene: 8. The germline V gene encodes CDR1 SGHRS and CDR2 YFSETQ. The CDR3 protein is CASSRRGQADEQYF. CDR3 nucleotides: TGCGCCAGCAGCCGCAGGGGGCAAGCGGACGAGCAGTACTTC.

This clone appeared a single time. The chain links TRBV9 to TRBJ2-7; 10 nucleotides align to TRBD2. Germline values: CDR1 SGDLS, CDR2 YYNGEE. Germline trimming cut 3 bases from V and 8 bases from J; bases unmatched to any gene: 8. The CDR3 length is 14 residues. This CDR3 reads CASSGSGGKVKQYF. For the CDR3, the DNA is TGTGCCAGCAGCGGTAGCGGGGGGAAGGTGAAGCAGTACTTC.